This TCR beta chain was recovered during a study of CD8+CD57+ T cells in acquired aplastic anemia. The template for TCR beta VDJ and CDR3 sequence profiling was genomic DNA. TCRdb re-derived calls from the reads in MiXCR, one entry per CDR3 protein. The sample has some 150,000 distinct CDR3 sequences; around half are singletons. Patients picked for sequencing had shown CD8+CD57+ cell expansion detected by flow cytometry. Patients had received no therapy at the time of blood sampling. V lost 3 bases and J lost 6; bases outside the gene matches: 7. The CDR3 is made up of 14 amino acids. Germline V gene lookup returns CDR1 SGHTA and CDR2 FQGNSA.

The source of this sequence is a human donor with aplastic anemia. The sample comprised sorted CD4+, CD8+, or CD8+CD57+ T cells (not recorded which) from PBMCs. The chain is built from TRBV7-2 and TRBJ1-2, with TRBD1 identical over 7 bases. The CDR3 sequence: CASSLGQFLDGYTF. In DNA form, the CDR3 reads TGTGCCAGCAGCTTGGGACAGTTCCTCGATGGCTACACCTTC.